This is a list of T cell receptor beta chains from one sample in a study of a mutant IDH1 vaccine in newly diagnosed glioma. These receptors' antigens are unknown. The data were produced by immunoSEQ multiplex PCR, yet TCRdb's version contains in-frame clones alone and is incomplete. Of tens of thousands of clones in the sample, around four fifths were seen once. The sequenced sample was PBMCs, obtained from a glioma patient whose treatment included an IDH1 peptide vaccine. The receptor set was obtained from a woman aged 50 to 60 with glioma. Both conserved end residues are part of each CDR3. The D gene is left open where the match is weak. Only part of the rows carry a size: once, few, many, or a class if the clone is expanded.

D gene	V gene	clone size	J gene	CDR3 DNA	CDR3 protein
NA	TRBV9	NA	TRBJ1-3	TGTGCCAGCAGCGTAGGGGGGGGCCGGAGCTCTGGAAACACCATATATTTT	CASSVGGGRSSGNTIYF
TRBD1	TRBV6-1	NA	TRBJ1-5	TGTGCCAGCAGGACCGGACAGGCCGACAATCAGCCCCAGCATTTT	CASRTGQADNQPQHF
TRBD1	TRBV23-1	NA	TRBJ1-3	TGCGCCAGCAGTCAAAAGGGGGCGGCTGGAAACACCATATATTTT	CASSQKGAAGNTIYF
TRBD1	TRBV9	NA	TRBJ2-7	TGTGCCAGCAGCGCCGGGACAGGGGGCTACGAGCAGTACTTC	CASSAGTGGYEQYF
TRBD1	TRBV13	once	TRBJ2-1	TGTGCCAGCAGCTTGGGACAGGGGTACAATGAGCAGTTCTTC	CASSLGQGYNEQFF
NA	TRBV27	NA	TRBJ1-5	TGTGCCAGCAGCAGGGCCAGCAATCAGCCCCAGCATTTT	CASSRASNQPQHF
NA	TRBV2	NA	TRBJ2-5	TGTGCCAGCAGCGCCAAAGATCGGGGGACCCAGTACTTC	CASSAKDRGTQYF
TRBD1	TRBV28	once	TRBJ1-3	TGTGCCAGCAGGGGGACAGGGTTCAGTGGAAACACCATATATTTT	CASRGTGFSGNTIYF
NA	TRBV7-9	NA	TRBJ1-2	TGTGCCAGCAGCTCCGGGACTTATTATGACACCTTC	CASSSGTYYDTF
NA	TRBV27	NA	TRBJ1-2	TGTGCCAGCAGTTTAAAAGGGGCTAACTATGGCTACACCTTC	CASSLKGANYGYTF
NA	TRBV9	NA	TRBJ2-2	TGTGCCAGCAGCAAGACAGCCGGGGAGCTGTTTTTT	CASSKTAGELFF
NA	TRBV14	NA	TRBJ1-1	TGTGCCAGCAGCCCCGGTGGAGGGCCGGCCGCTGAAGCTTTCTTT	CASSPGGGPAAEAFF
NA	TRBV2	NA	TRBJ2-7	TGTGCCAGCAGGGACCCGGGTTCGGCTTACGAGCAGTACTTC	CASRDPGSAYEQYF
NA	TRBV13	NA	TRBJ2-7	TGTGCCAGCAGCCGCCGGTTGGGCAACGAGCAGTACTTC	CASSRRLGNEQYF
TRBD1	TRBV18	NA	TRBJ1-1	TGTGCCAGCTCACCCCGGGACAGGGGAAACACTGAAGCTTTCTTT	CASSPRDRGNTEAFF
NA	TRBV5-1	NA	TRBJ1-1	TGCGCCAGCAGCTTGGAGGGTCGTGGAACTAGTGAAGCTTTCTTT	CASSLEGRGTSEAFF
NA	TRBV10-1	NA	TRBJ1-5	TGCGCCAGCAGGAGGAGGTGGGGTTATAGCAATCAGCCCCAGCATTTT	CASRRRWGYSNQPQHF
TRBD1	TRBV10-3	NA	TRBJ1-1	TGTGCCATCAGTGAACCGGGACAGGGGGCAGGAGGAACTGAAGCTTTCTTT	CAISEPGQGAGGTEAFF
NA	TRBV19	NA	TRBJ1-6	TGTGCCAGTAGTATAAGGCAGGGTATGGAGAATTCACCCCTCCACTTT	CASSIRQGMENSPLHF
TRBD1	TRBV7-2	once	TRBJ1-6	TGTGCCAGCCAAGGGGACAGGGGATCACCCCTCCACTTT	CASQGDRGSPLHF
NA	TRBV5-6	NA	TRBJ2-7	TGTGCCAGCAGCTTTTATGAGGGCGGCCCCTACGAGCAGTACTTC	CASSFYEGGPYEQYF
TRBD1	TRBV5-4	NA	TRBJ2-6	TGTGCCAGCAGCCCGACAGGGACTGGGGCCAACGTCCTGACTTTC	CASSPTGTGANVLTF
NA	TRBV5-1	NA	TRBJ1-2	TGCGCCAGCCATATGGATGGCTACACCTTC	CASHMDGYTF
TRBD1	TRBV7-2	NA	TRBJ1-3	TGTGCCAGCAGCACTGGACAGGGCTCCGGAAACACCATATATTTT	CASSTGQGSGNTIYF
TRBD1	TRBV7-2	NA	TRBJ1-6	TGTGCCAGCATCCGACAGGGATGGAATTCACCCCTCCACTTT	CASIRQGWNSPLHF
NA	TRBV5-6	NA	TRBJ1-2	TGTGCCAGCAGCCACTCGACCGGCCTGGCGGATGGCTACACCTTC	CASSHSTGLADGYTF
TRBD2	TRBV5-1	NA	TRBJ2-1	TGCGCCAGCAGCTTGTCACTAGCGGGGGCGGGTGAGCAGTTCTTC	CASSLSLAGAGEQFF
TRBD1	TRBV7-9	NA	TRBJ1-3	TGTGCCAGCAGCCCCGCCGGGACAGGGGAAGACACCATATATTTT	CASSPAGTGEDTIYF
TRBD1	TRBV6-5	once	TRBJ1-6	TGTGCCAGCAGTTACGGGACAGGGGGCGATTCACCCCTCCACTTT	CASSYGTGGDSPLHF
TRBD1	TRBV13	once	TRBJ2-7	TGTGCCAGCAGCACAAACAGGGGGAGCTCCTACGAGCAGTACTTC	CASSTNRGSSYEQYF
NA	TRBV7-6	NA	TRBJ1-2	TGTGCCAGCAGCTTAGTTGCAGGGAACTATGGCTACACCTTC	CASSLVAGNYGYTF
TRBD1	TRBV4-1	NA	TRBJ1-6	TGCGCCAGCAGCCATGGGGGACAGGGGGCGTTAAATTCACCCCTCCACTTT	CASSHGGQGALNSPLHF
NA	TRBV7-2	NA	TRBJ2-1	TGTGCCAGCAAGGGAAGCCAAAGCTCCTACAATGAGCAGTTCTTC	CASKGSQSSYNEQFF